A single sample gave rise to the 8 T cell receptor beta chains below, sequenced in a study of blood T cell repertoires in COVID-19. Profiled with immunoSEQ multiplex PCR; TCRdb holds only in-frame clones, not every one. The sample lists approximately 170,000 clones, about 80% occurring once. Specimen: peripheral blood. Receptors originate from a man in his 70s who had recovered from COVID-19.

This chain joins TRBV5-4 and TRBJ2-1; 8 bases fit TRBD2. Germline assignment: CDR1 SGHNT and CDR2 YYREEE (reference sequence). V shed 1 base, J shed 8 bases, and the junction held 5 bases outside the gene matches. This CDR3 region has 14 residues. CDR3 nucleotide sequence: TGTGCCAGCAGCTTGATAGCGGGAAGGGATGAGCAGTTCTTC. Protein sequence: CASSLIAGRDEQFF.

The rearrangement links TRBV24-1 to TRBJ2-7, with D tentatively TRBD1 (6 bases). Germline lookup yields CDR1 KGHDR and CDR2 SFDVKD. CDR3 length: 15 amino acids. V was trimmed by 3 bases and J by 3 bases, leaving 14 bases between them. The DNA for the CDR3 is TGTGCCACCAGTGATAACAGGGCTAGAATCTACGAGCAGTACTTC. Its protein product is CATSDNRARIYEQYF.

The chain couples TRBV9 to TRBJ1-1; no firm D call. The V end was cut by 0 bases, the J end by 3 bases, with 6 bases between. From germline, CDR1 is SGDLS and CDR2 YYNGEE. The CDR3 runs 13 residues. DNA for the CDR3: TGTGCCAGCAGCGTAGGAGGGTACACTGAAGCTTTCTTT. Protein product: CASSVGGYTEAFF.

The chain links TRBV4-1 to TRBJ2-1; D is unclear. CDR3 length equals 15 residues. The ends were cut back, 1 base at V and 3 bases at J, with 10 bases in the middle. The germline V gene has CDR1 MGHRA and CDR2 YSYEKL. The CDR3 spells CASSQARLNYNEQFF. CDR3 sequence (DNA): TGCGCCAGCAGCCAAGCGCGACTGAACTACAATGAGCAGTTCTTC.

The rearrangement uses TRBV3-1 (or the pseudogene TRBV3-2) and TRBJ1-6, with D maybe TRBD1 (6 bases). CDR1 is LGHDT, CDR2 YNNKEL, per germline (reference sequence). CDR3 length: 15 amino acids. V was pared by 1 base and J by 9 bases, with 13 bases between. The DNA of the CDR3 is TGTGCCAGCAGCCAAGCCCAGGGGACGGGTTCACCCCTCCACTTT. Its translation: CASSQAQGTGSPLHF.

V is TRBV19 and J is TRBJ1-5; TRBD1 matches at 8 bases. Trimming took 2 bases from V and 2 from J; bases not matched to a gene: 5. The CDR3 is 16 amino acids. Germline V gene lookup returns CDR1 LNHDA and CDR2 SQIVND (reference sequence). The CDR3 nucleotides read TGTGCCAGTAGTATACAGGGGGCCGGAGGCAATCAGCCCCAGCATTTT. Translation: CASSIQGAGGNQPQHF. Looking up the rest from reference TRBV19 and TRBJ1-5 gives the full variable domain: DGGITQSPKYLFRKEGQNVTLSCEQNLNHDAMYWYRQDPGQGLRLIYYSQIVNDFQKGDIAEGYSVSREKKESFPLTVTSAQKNPTAFYLCASSIQGAGGNQPQHFGDGTRLSIL.

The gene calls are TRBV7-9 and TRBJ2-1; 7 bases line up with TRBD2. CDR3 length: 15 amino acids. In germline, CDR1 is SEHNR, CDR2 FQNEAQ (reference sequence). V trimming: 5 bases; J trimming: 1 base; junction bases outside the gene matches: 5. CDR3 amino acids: CASSSLAVSYNEQFF. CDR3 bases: TGTGCCAGCAGCAGTCTAGCGGTTTCCTACAATGAGCAGTTCTTC.

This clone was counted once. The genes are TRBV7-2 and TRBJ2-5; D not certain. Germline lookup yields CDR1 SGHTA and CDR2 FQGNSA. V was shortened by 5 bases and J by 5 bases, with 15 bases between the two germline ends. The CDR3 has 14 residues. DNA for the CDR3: TGTGCCAGCAGCGTTGAGGCCTGGCGGGAGACCCAGTACTTC. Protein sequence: CASSVEAWRETQYF.